The 6 T cell receptor beta chains below all came from one sample that was sequenced in a study of T cells after yellow fever vaccination. TCRdb re-derived calls from the 5' RACE reads in MiXCR, one entry per CDR3 protein. The sample includes about 340,000 distinct CDR3 sequences, 8.7% seen only once; the top ten take 15% to 20%. The specimen was PBMCs, collected on the day of the first yellow fever vaccination. The receptors stem from a man in his late teens or twenties who received the YFV17D yellow fever vaccine.

This clonotype was counted ten times or more. The CDR3 sequence is CASREQGGNTEAFF. DNA of the CDR3: TGCGCCAGCAGAGAACAGGGTGGGAACACTGAAGCTTTCTTT. This chain connects TRBV5-1 to TRBJ1-1; a weak D match, TRBD1 (6 bases). The V end was cut by 5 bases, the J end by 1 base, with 12 bases between. This CDR3 has 14 amino acids. Germline assignment: CDR1 SGHRS and CDR2 YFSETQ.

J is TRBJ2-2 and V is TRBV4-3, with 7 bases lining up with TRBD2. V lost 3 bases to trimming and J lost 6 bases; unmatched junction nucleotides: 13. The CDR3 contains 17 residues. CDR1 LGHNA and CDR2 YSLEER come from the germline V gene. CDR3 loop: CASSQIGSGADAGELFF. CDR3 bases: TGCGCCAGCAGCCAGATCGGAAGCGGGGCGGATGCCGGGGAGCTGTTTTTT.

This clonotype was found many times. The chain combines TRBV25-1 with TRBJ2-3; no clear D gene. CDR3 length: 13 residues. The V gene lost 5 bases and the J gene lost 5 bases, with 11 bases spanning the gap. Looked up from germline, CDR1 is MGHDK and CDR2 is SYGVNS. The CDR3 spells CASSLDGGDTQYF. In DNA form, the CDR3 reads TGTGCCAGCAGTCTCGACGGTGGAGATACGCAGTATTTT. Variable domain in full (rest from reference TRBV25-1 and TRBJ2-3): EADIYQTPRYLVIGTGKKITLECSQTMGHDKMYWYQQDPGMELHLIHYSYGVNSTEKGDLSSESTVSRIRTEHFPLTLESARPSHTSQYLCASSLDGGDTQYFGPGTRLTVL.

This clonotype was observed a few times. The genes are TRBV4-3 and TRBJ2-2; the D is unclear. Trimming pared 0 bases from V and 2 bases from J, leaving 10 bases between. The CDR3 loop spans 16 amino acids. CDR1 and CDR2 (germline): LGHNA, YSLEER. CDR3 amino acids: CASSQEHLTNTGELFF. CDR3 nucleotides: TGCGCCAGCAGCCAAGAACACCTAACTAACACCGGGGAGCTGTTTTTT.

This chain links TRBV19 with TRBJ2-7; no clear D. Germline V lookup: CDR1 LNHDA, CDR2 SQIVND (reference sequence). Trimming cost V 2 bases and J 2 bases, with 4 bases left between them. The CDR3 has 12 amino acids. The CDR3 is CASSIHPYEQYF. In DNA form, the CDR3 reads TGTGCCAGTAGTATACACCCCTACGAGCAGTACTTC.

This clonotype was observed many times. The chain carries TRBV7-2 and TRBJ2-7, with a tentative D call TRBD1 (5 bases). This CDR3 is built from 12 residues. The germline V gene encodes CDR1 SGHTA and CDR2 FQGNSA. V was pared by 6 bases and J by 4 bases, with 10 bases between. As DNA, the CDR3 is TGTGCCAGCAGTCCAACAGGATACGAGCAGTACTTC. It encodes CASSPTGYEQYF.